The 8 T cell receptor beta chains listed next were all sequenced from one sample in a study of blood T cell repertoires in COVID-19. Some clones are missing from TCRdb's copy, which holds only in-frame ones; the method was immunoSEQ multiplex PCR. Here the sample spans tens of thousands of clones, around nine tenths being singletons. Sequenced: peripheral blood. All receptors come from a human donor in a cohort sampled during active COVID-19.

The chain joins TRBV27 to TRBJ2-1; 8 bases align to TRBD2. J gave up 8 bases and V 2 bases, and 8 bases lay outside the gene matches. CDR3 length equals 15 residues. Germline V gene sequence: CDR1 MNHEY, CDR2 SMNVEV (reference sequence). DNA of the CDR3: TGTGCCAGCAGTTTAAGGTCGGGAGGGTGGTATGAGCAGTTCTTC. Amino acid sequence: CASSLRSGGWYEQFF.

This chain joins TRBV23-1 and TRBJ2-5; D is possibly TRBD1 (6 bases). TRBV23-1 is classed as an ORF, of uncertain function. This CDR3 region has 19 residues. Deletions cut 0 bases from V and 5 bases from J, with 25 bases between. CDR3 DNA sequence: TGCGCCAGCAGTCAATCAAGAAGGACAGAGGCTCTCCTGGAGGAGACCCAGTACTTC. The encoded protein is CASSQSRRTEALLEETQYF.

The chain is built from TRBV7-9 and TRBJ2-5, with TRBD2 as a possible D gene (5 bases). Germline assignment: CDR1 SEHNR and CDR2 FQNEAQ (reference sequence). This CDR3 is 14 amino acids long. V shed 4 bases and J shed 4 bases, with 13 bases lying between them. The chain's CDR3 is CASSSRGSGETQYF. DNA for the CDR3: TGTGCCAGCAGCTCACGGGGATCGGGAGAGACCCAGTACTTC.

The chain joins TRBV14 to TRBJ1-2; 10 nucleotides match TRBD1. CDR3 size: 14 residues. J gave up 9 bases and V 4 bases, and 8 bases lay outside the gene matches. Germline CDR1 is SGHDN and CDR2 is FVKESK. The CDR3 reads CASSPTGGGGSYTF. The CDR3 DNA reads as TGTGCCAGCAGCCCGACAGGGGGCGGAGGTAGCTACACCTTC.

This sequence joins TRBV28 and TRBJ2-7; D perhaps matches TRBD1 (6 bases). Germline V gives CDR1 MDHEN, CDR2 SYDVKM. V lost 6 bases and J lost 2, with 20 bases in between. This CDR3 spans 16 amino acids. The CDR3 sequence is CASSPSSWGLTYEQYF. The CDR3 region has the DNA TGTGCCAGCAGCCCAAGCAGCTGGGGGCTAACCTACGAGCAGTACTTC. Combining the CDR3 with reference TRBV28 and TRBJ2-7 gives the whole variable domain DVKVTQSSRYLVKRTGEKVFLECVQDMDHENMFWYRQDPGLGLRLIYFSYDVKMKEKGDIPEGYSVSREKKERFSLILESASTNQTSMYLCASSPSSWGLTYEQYFGPGTRLTVT.

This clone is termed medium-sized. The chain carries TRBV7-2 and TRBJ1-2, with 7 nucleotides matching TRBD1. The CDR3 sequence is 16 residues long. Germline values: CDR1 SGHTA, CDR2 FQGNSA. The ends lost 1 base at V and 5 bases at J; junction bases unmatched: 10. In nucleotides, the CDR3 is TGTGCCAGCAGCTTAGACAGGGGTAGATATAGGTATGGCTACACCTTC. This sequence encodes CASSLDRGRYRYGYTF. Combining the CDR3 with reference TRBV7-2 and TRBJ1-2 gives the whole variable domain GAGVSQSPSNKVTEKGKDVELRCDPISGHTALYWYRQSLGQGLEFLIYFQGNSAPDKSGLPSDRFSAERTGGSVSTLTIQRTQQEDSAVYLCASSLDRGRYRYGYTFGSGTRLTVV.

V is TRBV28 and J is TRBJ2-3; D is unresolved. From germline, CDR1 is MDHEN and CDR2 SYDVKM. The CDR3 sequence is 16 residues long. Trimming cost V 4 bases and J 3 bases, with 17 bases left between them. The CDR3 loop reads CASSSPLERETDTQYF. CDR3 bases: TGTGCCAGCAGTTCCCCGTTGGAGAGAGAGACAGATACGCAGTATTTT.

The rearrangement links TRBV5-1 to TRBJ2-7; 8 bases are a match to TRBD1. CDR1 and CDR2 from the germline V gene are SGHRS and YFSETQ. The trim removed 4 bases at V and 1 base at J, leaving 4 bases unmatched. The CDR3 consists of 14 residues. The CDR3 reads CASSRGTGSYEQYF. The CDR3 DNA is TGCGCCAGCAGCCGTGGGACAGGATCCTACGAGCAGTACTTC. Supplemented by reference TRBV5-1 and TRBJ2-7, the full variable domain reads KAGVTQTPRYLIKTRGQQVTLSCSPISGHRSVSWYQQTPGQGLQFLFEYFSETQRNKGNFPGRFSGRQFSNSRSEMNVSTLELGDSALYLCASSRGTGSYEQYFGPGTRLTVT.